This T cell receptor beta chain emerged from a study of T-cell memory formation after mild COVID-19. Overall study context: Clustering of TCRs was largely donor specific. Study findings and constraints: CD4+ clones that contracted lay mainly in CM and EM; CD8+ ones lay in EMRA. Whether day 37 second-wave clones are SARS-CoV-2-specific was not confirmed.

This clonotype was counted only a few times. Its target is unknown. Barcoded TCR alpha and TCR beta cDNA libraries with UMIs came from 5'RACE using constant-segment primers. TCRdb analysed the 5' RACE reads with MiXCR anew, one entry per CDR3 protein. The table lists some 490,000 distinct CDR3 sequences, about 18% of them singletons. The sequenced sample consisted of PBMCs or a T cell subset sorted from them (not recorded which). The clonotype comes from an adult woman who had mild COVID-19 (a few samples of this study predate the infection). Cell type and time point are not known.

The CDR3 DNA sequence: TGCAGCGTTGAGGCTACAGGGACGCTAGATACGCAGTATTTT. Amino acid sequence: CSVEATGTLDTQYF. V and J are TRBV29-1 and TRBJ2-3; D is possibly TRBD1 (6 bases). Trimming stripped 3 bases from V and 5 bases from J, with 15 bases between. Germline V CDR1 and CDR2: SQVTM, ANQGSEA. This CDR3 is 14 amino acids long.